This TCR beta chain comes out of a study of OX40 agonist ivuxolimab in advanced cancers. Study-level information: Ivuxolimab, an antibody that agonizes OX40 (CD134), was administered to the patients.

Blood samples were obtained at baseline, cycle 4 day 1, and cycle 7 day 1. Only one count was recorded for this clone. Its antigen is currently unknown. This CDR3 spans 13 amino acids. In germline, CDR1 is MNHNY, CDR2 SVGAGI (reference sequence). V was clipped by 2 bases and J by 6 bases, with 7 bases between them. Produced via immunoSEQ multiplex PCR; TCRdb's table is partial and in-frame only. The sample consists of 24,000 or so clones, approximately 91% of them appearing once. Study results and limitations: In a subset of nonresponders, normalized T-cell clonal expansion was also low. Antigen targets of the expanded peripheral T cells went undetermined.

The rearrangement joins TRBV6-6 to TRBJ2-2, with TRBD2 as a possible D gene (5 bases). This sequence originates from an adult with an advanced solid tumor such as melanoma, head and neck, liver or kidney cancer. This specimen was CD4+ or CD8+ T cells sorted from blood, taken in a trial of the OX40 agonist ivuxolimab. This CDR3 is CASSYGESGELFF. The CDR3 bases are TGTGCCAGCAGTTACGGGGAGTCCGGGGAGCTGTTTTTT.